These 5 T cell receptor beta chains share one sample of origin, sequenced in a study of T cell changes during pregnancy in multiple sclerosis. Here immunoSEQ multiplex PCR was the method, and the copy in TCRdb shows in-frame clones only, minus some. The table lists some 23,000 clones, about nine tenths of them singletons. The sample consisted of CD8+ T cells from peripheral blood mononuclear cells, taken in the first trimester of pregnancy. These receptors all come from a female donor in good health, enrolled as a control in a pregnancy study.

The chain couples TRBV7-9 to TRBJ1-2, with D unresolved. Germline-derived CDR1 and CDR2 are SEHNR and FQNEAQ (reference sequence). V lost 2 bases, J lost 0 bases, and 4 bases lay in between. The CDR3 covers 13 residues. The CDR3 sequence is CASSLPANYGYTF. CDR3 coding DNA: TGTGCCAGCAGCTTACCAGCTAACTATGGCTACACCTTC.

V is TRBV9 and J is TRBJ2-7; D call uncertain. Germline loops: CDR1 SGDLS, CDR2 YYNGEE. Trimming took off 4 bases at V and 2 bases at J, with 10 bases between the two ends. This CDR3 spans 13 amino acids. The CDR3 nucleotides are TGTGCCAGCAGCTCCGGTCGCGCCTACGAGCAGTACTTC. Translation gives CASSSGRAYEQYF.

This chain uses TRBV28 with TRBJ2-7; D may be TRBD1 (5 bases). Germline V gene lookup returns CDR1 MDHEN and CDR2 SYDVKM. The ends were cut back, 2 bases at V and 0 bases at J, with 8 bases in the middle. The CDR3 runs 14 residues. The CDR3 DNA reads TGTGCCAGCAGTTTAACAGGAAGCTCCTACGAGCAGTACTTC. Translated, it gives CASSLTGSSYEQYF.

The chain is built from TRBV2 and TRBJ2-3; 9 nucleotides agree with TRBD2. V gave up 0 bases and J gave up 2 bases; unmatched junction bases: 3. The CDR3 length is 16 residues. CDR1 and CDR2 (germline): SNHLY, FYNNEI. The CDR3 reads CASSEALAGTTDTQYF. In DNA, the CDR3 is TGTGCCAGCAGTGAAGCTCTAGCGGGGACCACAGATACGCAGTATTTT.

The gene calls are TRBV5-1 and TRBJ2-7; 11 bases agree with TRBD2. The CDR3 consists of 15 residues. The germline CDR1 and CDR2 sequences are SGHRS and YFSETQ. The trim removed 4 bases at V and 0 bases at J, leaving 3 bases unmatched. This CDR3 reads CASSVTSGASYEQYF. The CDR3 coding sequence is TGCGCCAGCAGCGTGACTAGCGGGGCCTCCTACGAGCAGTACTTC.